One sample yielded the 9 T cell receptor beta chains listed below, sequenced in a study of T cells in Graves' hyperthyroidism and ophthalmopathy (dated by TCRdb to about 2019). Library construction relied on multiplex PCR. Reads for this sample came from an Illumina HiSeq 2000. The TCR beta CDR3 regions were amplified from the RNA transcripts. The TCR CDR3 was subjected to a first round of RT-PCR using the HTBI primer set and the Qiagen OneStep RT-PCR kit. Using fastp trimming at Q25 and MiXCR clonotype assembly, TCRdb reanalyzed the public sequencing data and kept in-frame beta chains. Entries that share a CDR3 protein sequence are merged under the most common genes and DNA. For this sample there are 300,000 to 350,000 distinct CDR3 sequences; around 13% appear just once. Roughly 25% of the sample is in the top ten clones. The sample taken for sequencing was blood. These TCRs come from a woman in her twenties or thirties with Graves' hyperthyroidism.

This clonotype was recorded many times. The rearrangement links TRBV27 to TRBJ2-4; perhaps D is TRBD1 or TRBD2 (5 bases each). V was pared by 3 bases and J by 9 bases, with 12 bases between. In germline, CDR1 is MNHEY, CDR2 SMNVEV (reference sequence). The CDR3 extends over 13 amino acids. The CDR3 DNA reads TGTGCCAGCAGTTTGGGACCTCAAAGCATTCAGTACTTC. It codes for CASSLGPQSIQYF.

The table lists this clonotype with many counts. This chain joins TRBV11-2 and TRBJ1-6; D ambiguous. The CDR3 is made up of 15 amino acids. Per the germline V gene, CDR1 is SGHAT and CDR2 is FQNNGV. V lost 0 bases to trimming and J lost 4 bases, with 7 bases between them. DNA of the CDR3: TGTGCCAGCAGCTTAGACACAGCTTATAATTCACCCCTCCACTTT. It specifies CASSLDTAYNSPLHF.

This clonotype was seen more than once but under ten times. The chain has TRBV6-1 and TRBJ1-4; D remains ambiguous. Germline lookup yields CDR1 MNHNS and CDR2 SASEGT. The CDR3 length is 17 residues. V lost 7 bases, J lost 2 bases, and 20 bases lay in between. This CDR3 reads CASKAPGWGSTNEKLFF. CDR3 DNA: TGTGCCAGCAAGGCCCCGGGTTGGGGTTCGACTAATGAAAAACTGTTTTTT.

This clonotype has a handful of counts. The junction departs from the called germline gene at one end, perhaps through a read error. The chain couples TRBV5-5 to TRBJ2-7; 8 nucleotides align to TRBD2. The CDR3 length is 16 residues. The germline V gene has CDR1 SGHKS and CDR2 YYEKEE (reference sequence). Written as DNA, the CDR3 is TGCGCCAGCAGTCCGCTCTCCAGCGGGAGCTCCTACGAGCAGTACTTC. This translates into CASSPLSSGSSYEQYF. The full variable domain, rest sourced from reference TRBV5-5 and TRBJ2-7, is DAGVTQSPTHLIKTRGQQVTLRCSPISGHKSVSWYQQVLGQGPQFIFQYYEKEERGRGNFPDRFSARQFPNYSSELNVNALLLGDSALYLCASSPLSSGSSYEQYFGPGTRLTVT.

This sequence joins TRBV2 and TRBJ2-4; D ambiguous. CDR1 and CDR2 from the germline V gene are SNHLY and FYNNEI. The CDR3 runs 14 residues. V lost 6 bases to trimming and J lost 1 base, with 10 bases between them. The DNA for the CDR3 is TGTGCCAGCAGAGGGATGGGGGCCAAAAACATTCAGTACTTC. This encodes CASRGMGAKNIQYF.

This clonotype occurred many times. The chain uses TRBV20-1 and TRBJ2-5; D is unresolved. The CDR3 consists of 10 residues. V lost 6 bases, J lost 2 bases, and 4 bases lay in between. From germline, CDR1 is DFQATT and CDR2 SNEGSKA (reference sequence). The CDR3 sequence is CSAIQETQYF. The DNA of the CDR3 is TGCAGTGCCATACAAGAGACCCAGTACTTC.

The V and J genes are TRBV20-1 and TRBJ2-2; D unresolved. The CDR3 contains 13 residues. CDR1 is DFQATT and CDR2 is SNEGSKA in the germline V gene (reference sequence). Deletions cut 6 bases from V and 1 base from J, with 9 bases between. Here the CDR3 reads CSAEQMNTGELFF. As DNA, the CDR3 is TGCAGTGCCGAGCAGATGAACACCGGGGAGCTGTTTTTT.

This clonotype was counted many times. The chain combines TRBV27 with TRBJ2-7; tentatively, D is TRBD1 (6 bases). The CDR3 is 13 residues long. V was clipped by 5 bases and J by 7 bases, with 15 bases between them. The germline V gene has CDR1 MNHEY and CDR2 SMNVEV (reference sequence). As DNA, the CDR3 is TGTGCCAGCAGTCAAACAGGGCGGAGGGAGCAGTACTTC. This gives the protein CASSQTGRREQYF.

In its sample, this clonotype was seen a few times. The J gene is TRBJ2-7, the V gene TRBV6-1; 14 bases agree with TRBD2. The length of the CDR3 is 18 residues. V shed 6 bases, J shed 1 base, and the junction held 11 bases outside the gene matches. The germline V gene encodes CDR1 MNHNS and CDR2 SASEGT. CDR3: CASSPGLAGAVGSYEQYF. The CDR3 DNA is TGTGCCAGCAGCCCGGGACTAGCGGGAGCTGTGGGATCCTACGAGCAGTACTTC.